This T cell receptor beta chain was captured by sequencing in a study of T cells after somatic rescue of genetic block. Trimming pared 0 bases from V and 2 bases from J, leaving 8 bases between. The germline V gene encodes CDR1 SGHNT and CDR2 YYREEE (reference sequence). CDR3 length: 14 residues. The protocol was immunoSEQ multiplex PCR, while the TCRdb copy is restricted to in-frame clones and leaves out a portion. The sample has around 67,000 clones; more than 75% are singletons. The rearrangement links TRBV5-4 to TRBJ1-1, with no clear D. This TCR came from a man under 40. The specimen was peripheral blood mononuclear cells (PBMCs). Written as DNA, the CDR3 is TGTGCCAGCAGCTTGGGCTGGGGTAACACTGAAGCTTTCTTT. Translation: CASSLGWGNTEAFF.